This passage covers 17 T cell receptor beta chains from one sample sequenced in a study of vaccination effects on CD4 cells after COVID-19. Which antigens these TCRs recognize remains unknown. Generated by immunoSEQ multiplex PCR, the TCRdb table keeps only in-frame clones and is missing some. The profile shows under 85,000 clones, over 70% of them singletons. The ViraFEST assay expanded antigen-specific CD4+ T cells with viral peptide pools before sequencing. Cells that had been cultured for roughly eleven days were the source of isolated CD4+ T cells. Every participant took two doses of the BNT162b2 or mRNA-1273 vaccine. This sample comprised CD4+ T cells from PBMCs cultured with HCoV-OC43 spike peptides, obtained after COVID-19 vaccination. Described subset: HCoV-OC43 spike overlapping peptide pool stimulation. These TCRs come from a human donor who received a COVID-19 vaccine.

The CDR3: CAWSVGRVRTEAFF. CDR3 bases: TGTGCCTGGAGTGTGGGGAGAGTGAGAACTGAAGCTTTCTTT. The chain has TRBV30 and TRBJ1-1; D unclear. CDR1 is GTSNPN and CDR2 is SVGIG in the germline V gene (reference sequence). V was trimmed by 0 bases and J by 5 bases, leaving 13 bases between them. This CDR3 has 14 amino acids.

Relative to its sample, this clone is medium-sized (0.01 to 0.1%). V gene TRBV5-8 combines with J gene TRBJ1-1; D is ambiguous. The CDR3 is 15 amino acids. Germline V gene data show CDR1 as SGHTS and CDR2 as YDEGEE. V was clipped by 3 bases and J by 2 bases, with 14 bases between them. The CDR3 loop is CASSWGGQTNTEAFF. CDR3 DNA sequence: TGTGCCAGCAGCTGGGGTGGGCAGACAAACACTGAAGCTTTCTTT.

The CDR3 DNA follows: TGCGCCAGCAGTGAGTCCCTAGCGGGGGCAGATACGCAGTATTTT. Protein: CASSESLAGADTQYF. The J gene is TRBJ2-3, the V gene TRBV10-1, with 10 bases aligning to TRBD2. V trimming: 0 bases; J trimming: 4 bases; junction bases outside the gene matches: 1. The germline CDR1 and CDR2 sequences are WNHNN and SYGVQD (reference sequence). The CDR3 is 15 residues long.

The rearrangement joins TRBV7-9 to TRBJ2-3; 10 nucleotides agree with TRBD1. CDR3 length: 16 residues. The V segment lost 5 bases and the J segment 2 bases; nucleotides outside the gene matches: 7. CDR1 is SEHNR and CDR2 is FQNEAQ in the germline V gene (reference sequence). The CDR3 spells CASSRDRGTFTDTQYF. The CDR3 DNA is TGTGCCAGCAGCCGGGACAGGGGCACATTCACAGATACGCAGTATTTT.

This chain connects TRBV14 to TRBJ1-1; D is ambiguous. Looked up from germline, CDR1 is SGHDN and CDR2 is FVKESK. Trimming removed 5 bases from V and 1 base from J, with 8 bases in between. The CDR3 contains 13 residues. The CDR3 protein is CASSLDRNTEAFF. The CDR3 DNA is TGTGCCAGCAGCTTGGACCGGAACACTGAAGCTTTCTTT.

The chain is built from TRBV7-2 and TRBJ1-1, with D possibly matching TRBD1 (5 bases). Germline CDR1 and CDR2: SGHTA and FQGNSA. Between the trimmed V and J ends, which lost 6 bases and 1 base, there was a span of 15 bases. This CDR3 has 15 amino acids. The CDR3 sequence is CASRPRVIGNTEAFF. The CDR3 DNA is TGTGCCAGCAGGCCCAGGGTTATCGGGAACACTGAAGCTTTCTTT.

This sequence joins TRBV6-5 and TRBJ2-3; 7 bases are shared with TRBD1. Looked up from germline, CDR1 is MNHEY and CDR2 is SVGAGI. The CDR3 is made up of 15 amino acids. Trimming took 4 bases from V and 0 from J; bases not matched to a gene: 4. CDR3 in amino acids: CASSFRQGSTDTQYF. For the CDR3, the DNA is TGTGCCAGCAGTTTCCGACAGGGTAGCACAGATACGCAGTATTTT.

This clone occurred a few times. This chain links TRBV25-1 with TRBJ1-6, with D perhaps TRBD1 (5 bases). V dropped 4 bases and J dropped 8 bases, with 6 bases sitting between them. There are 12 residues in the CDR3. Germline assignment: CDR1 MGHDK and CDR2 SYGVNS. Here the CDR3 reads CASSAGYSPLHF. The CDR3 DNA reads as TGTGCCAGCAGTGCAGGGTATTCACCCCTCCACTTT.

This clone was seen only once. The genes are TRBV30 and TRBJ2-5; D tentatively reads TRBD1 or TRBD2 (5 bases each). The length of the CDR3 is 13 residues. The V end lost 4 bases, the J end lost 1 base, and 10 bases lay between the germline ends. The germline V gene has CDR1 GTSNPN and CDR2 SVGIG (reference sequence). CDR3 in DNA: TGTGCCTGGACCCGGGACCGCCAAGAGACCCAGTACTTC. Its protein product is CAWTRDRQETQYF.

The DNA for the CDR3 is TGTGCCGTGGGGTCAGAGAACACCGGGGAGCTGTTTTTT. As protein: CAVGSENTGELFF. The rearrangement links TRBV19 to TRBJ2-2; D ambiguous. The CDR3 contains 13 residues. The V end was cut by 11 bases, the J end by 1 base, with 11 bases between. From germline, CDR1 is LNHDA and CDR2 SQIVND (reference sequence).

CDR3 DNA: TGTGCCAGCAGCTTTGGGAACCAGCCCCAGCATTTT. Its protein is CASSFGNQPQHF. This rearrangement joins TRBV7-9 to TRBJ1-5; D gene unclear. The V gene lost 3 bases and the J gene lost 7 bases, with 7 bases spanning the gap. There are 12 residues in the CDR3. CDR1 and CDR2 from the germline V gene are SEHNR and FQNEAQ (reference sequence). Variable domain in full (rest from reference TRBV7-9 and TRBJ1-5): DTGVSQNPRHKITKRGQNVTFRCDPISEHNRLYWYRQTLGQGPEFLTYFQNEAQLEKSRLLSDRFSAERPKGSFSTLEIQRTEQGDSAMYLCASSFGNQPQHFGDGTRLSIL.

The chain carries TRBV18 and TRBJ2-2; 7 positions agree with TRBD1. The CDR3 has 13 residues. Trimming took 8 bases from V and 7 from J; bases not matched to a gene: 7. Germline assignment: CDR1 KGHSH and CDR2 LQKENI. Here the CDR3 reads CASAEQGNGELFF. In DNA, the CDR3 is TGTGCCAGCGCCGAACAGGGGAACGGGGAGCTGTTTTTT.

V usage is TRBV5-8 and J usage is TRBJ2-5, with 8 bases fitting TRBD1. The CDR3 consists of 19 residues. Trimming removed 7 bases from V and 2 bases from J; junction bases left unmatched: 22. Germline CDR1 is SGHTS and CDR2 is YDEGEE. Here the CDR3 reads CASPILPALTGVGQETQYF. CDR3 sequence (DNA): TGTGCCAGCCCCATCCTCCCCGCTTTGACAGGGGTTGGGCAAGAGACCCAGTACTTC.

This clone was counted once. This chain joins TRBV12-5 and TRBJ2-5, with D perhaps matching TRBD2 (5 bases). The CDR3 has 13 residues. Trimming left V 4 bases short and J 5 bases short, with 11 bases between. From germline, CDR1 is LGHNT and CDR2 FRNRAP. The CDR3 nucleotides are TGTGCTAGTGGTTGGAGGACTCTGGAGACCCAGTACTTC. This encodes CASGWRTLETQYF. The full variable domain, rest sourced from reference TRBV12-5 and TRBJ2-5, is DARVTQTPRHKVTEMGQEVTMRCQPILGHNTVFWYRQTMMQGLELLAYFRNRAPLDDSGMPKDRFSAEMPDATLATLKIQPSEPRDSAVYFCASGWRTLETQYFGPGTRLLVL.

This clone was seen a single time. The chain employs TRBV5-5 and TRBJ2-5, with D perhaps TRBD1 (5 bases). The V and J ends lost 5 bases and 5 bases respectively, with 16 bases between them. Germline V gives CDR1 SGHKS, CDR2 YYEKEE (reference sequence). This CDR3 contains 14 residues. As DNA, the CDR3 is TGTGCCAGCAGGGACAAGACCCTAGGGGAGACCCAGTACTTC. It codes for CASRDKTLGETQYF.

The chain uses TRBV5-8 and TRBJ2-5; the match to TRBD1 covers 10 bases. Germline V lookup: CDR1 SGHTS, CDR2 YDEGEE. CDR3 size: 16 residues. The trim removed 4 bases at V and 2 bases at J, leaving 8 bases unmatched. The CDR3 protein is CASSRNPGQGQETQYF. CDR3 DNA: TGTGCCAGCAGCCGTAATCCGGGACAGGGGCAAGAGACCCAGTACTTC.

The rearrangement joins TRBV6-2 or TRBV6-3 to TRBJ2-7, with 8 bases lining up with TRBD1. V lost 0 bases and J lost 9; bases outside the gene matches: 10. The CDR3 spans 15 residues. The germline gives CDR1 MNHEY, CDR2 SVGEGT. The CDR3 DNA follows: TGTGCCAGCAGTTACTCGAAGGACAGGGACTCGAGGCAGTACGTC. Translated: CASSYSKDRDSRQYV.